Listed below are T cell receptor beta chains from one sample, sequenced in a study of beta chain features in type 1 diabetes. Generated by immunoSEQ multiplex PCR, the TCRdb table keeps only in-frame clones and is missing some. The table shows hundreds of thousands of clones, with about an eighth occurring only once. Sequencing input: naive CD4+ T cells from blood. Receptor source: a man aged 18 to 29 with type 1 diabetes. Each CDR3 is given with its conserved first and last residue. The D gene is left open where the match is weak. Size is omitted from some rows. Given values are once, few, many or a class for expanded clones.

len: 17
j_gene: TRBJ1-2
v_gene: TRBV4-2
abundance: few
d_gene: .
CDR3nt: TGTGCCAGCAGCCAAGACGGGACGTTTGGACGGTTCTATGGCTACACCTTC
CDR3aa: CASSQDGTFGRFYGYTF

len: 14
j_gene: TRBJ1-5
v_gene: TRBV27
abundance: few
d_gene: TRBD1
CDR3nt: TGTGCCAGCAGGGATGGGACAGGGGCCCAGCCCCAGCATTTT
CDR3aa: CASRDGTGAQPQHF

len: 14
j_gene: TRBJ2-7
v_gene: TRBV19
abundance: .
d_gene: TRBD1
CDR3nt: TGTGCCAGTAGTGGGACAGGGGACGGGTACGAGCAGTACTTC
CDR3aa: CASSGTGDGYEQYF

len: 14
j_gene: TRBJ2-5
v_gene: TRBV6-5
abundance: .
d_gene: TRBD1
CDR3nt: TGTGCCAGTCACCAAGGACAGGCTTCAGAGACCCAGTACTTC
CDR3aa: CASHQGQASETQYF

len: 13
j_gene: TRBJ2-7
v_gene: TRBV6-5
abundance: .
d_gene: .
CDR3nt: TGTGCCAGCAGTTACGACAGGTCCTACGAGCAGTACTTC
CDR3aa: CASSYDRSYEQYF

len: 17
j_gene: TRBJ2-1
v_gene: TRBV4-1
abundance: .
d_gene: TRBD2
CDR3nt: TGCGCCAGCAGCCAAGGAACTAGCGGGGCCCAACTAAGGAAGCAGTTCTTC
CDR3aa: CASSQGTSGAQLRKQFF

len: 13
j_gene: TRBJ1-3
v_gene: TRBV30
abundance: .
d_gene: .
CDR3nt: TGTGCCTGGGCGGGGGCAGAAGGAAACACCATATATTTT
CDR3aa: CAWAGAEGNTIYF

len: 12
j_gene: TRBJ1-1
v_gene: TRBV6-5
abundance: .
d_gene: .
CDR3nt: TGTGCCAGCAGCTACCGTGGGGTTGAAGCTTTCTTT
CDR3aa: CASSYRGVEAFF

len: 14
j_gene: TRBJ1-1
v_gene: TRBV18
abundance: .
d_gene: TRBD1
CDR3nt: TGTGCCAGCTCACCGGGACAGGGAAACACTGAAGCTTTCTTT
CDR3aa: CASSPGQGNTEAFF

len: 16
j_gene: TRBJ2-1
v_gene: TRBV6-5
abundance: few
d_gene: TRBD1
CDR3nt: TGTGCCAGCAGTTACGTTAGACAGGGCTGGGGCAATGAGCAGTTCTTC
CDR3aa: CASSYVRQGWGNEQFF

len: 18
j_gene: TRBJ2-6
v_gene: TRBV30
abundance: .
d_gene: TRBD1
CDR3nt: TGTGCCTGGAGTGTTTCCGGGACAGGGTTCGCTGGGGCCAACGTCCTGACTTTC
CDR3aa: CAWSVSGTGFAGANVLTF

len: 14
j_gene: TRBJ2-3
v_gene: TRBV29-1
abundance: .
d_gene: TRBD2
CDR3nt: TGCAGCGTTGAAACTAGCGGGGGAACAGATACGCAGTATTTT
CDR3aa: CSVETSGGTDTQYF

len: 14
j_gene: TRBJ1-4
v_gene: TRBV19
abundance: .
d_gene: .
CDR3nt: TGTGCCAGTAGGGCCGGGCAGGCTAATGAAAAACTGTTTTTT
CDR3aa: CASRAGQANEKLFF

len: 14
j_gene: TRBJ2-6
v_gene: TRBV6-1
abundance: few
d_gene: .
CDR3nt: TGTGCCAGCACCCAGGGTACTGGGGCCAACGTCCTGACTTTC
CDR3aa: CASTQGTGANVLTF

len: 14
j_gene: TRBJ1-5
v_gene: TRBV30
abundance: few
d_gene: TRBD1
CDR3nt: TGTGCCTGGAGTCCTGGACAGGGGGGACAGCCCCAGCATTTT
CDR3aa: CAWSPGQGGQPQHF

len: 13
j_gene: TRBJ1-5
v_gene: TRBV30
abundance: few
d_gene: .
CDR3nt: TGTGCCTGGAGTGCCCAGGGAAATCAGCCCCAGCATTTT
CDR3aa: CAWSAQGNQPQHF

len: 14
j_gene: TRBJ1-6
v_gene: TRBV5-4
abundance: .
d_gene: .
CDR3nt: TGTGCCAGCAGCCGACCTGGCGAGAGTTCACCCCTCCACTTT
CDR3aa: CASSRPGESSPLHF

len: 15
j_gene: TRBJ2-1
v_gene: TRBV7-2
abundance: few
d_gene: TRBD2
CDR3nt: TGTGCCAGCAGCTCCATCGGGACTAGCGGCAATGAGCAGTTCTTC
CDR3aa: CASSSIGTSGNEQFF

len: 13
j_gene: TRBJ2-5
v_gene: TRBV5-6
abundance: few
d_gene: .
CDR3nt: TGTGCCAGCAGCGCCGGACGTAAGGAGACCCAGTACTTC
CDR3aa: CASSAGRKETQYF

len: 13
j_gene: TRBJ1-3
v_gene: TRBV9
abundance: .
d_gene: .
CDR3nt: TGTGCCAGCAGCAAGCTGGACGGAAACACCATATATTTT
CDR3aa: CASSKLDGNTIYF

len: 14
j_gene: TRBJ2-5
v_gene: TRBV2
abundance: .
d_gene: .
CDR3nt: TGTGCCAGCAGTGAAGCGGGGGGGCTGTCGACCCAGTACTTC
CDR3aa: CASSEAGGLSTQYF

len: 15
j_gene: TRBJ1-5
v_gene: TRBV30
abundance: .
d_gene: .
CDR3nt: TGTGCCTGGAGTTCTTCCGGGGGGGGCACTCAGCCCCAGCATTTT
CDR3aa: CAWSSSGGGTQPQHF

len: 12
j_gene: TRBJ2-7
v_gene: TRBV7-9
abundance: once
d_gene: .
CDR3nt: TGTGCCAGCAGCTTTGCAGGGTACGAGCAGTACTTC
CDR3aa: CASSFAGYEQYF

len: 16
j_gene: TRBJ2-3
v_gene: TRBV5-1
abundance: few
d_gene: TRBD2
CDR3nt: TGCGCCAGCAGACGGGCAACTAGCGGGAGCACAGATACGCAGTATTTT
CDR3aa: CASRRATSGSTDTQYF

len: 14
j_gene: TRBJ1-6
v_gene: TRBV29-1
abundance: few
d_gene: .
CDR3nt: TGCAGCGTTGCAGAGGGGTCCCCGAATTCACCCCTCCACTTT
CDR3aa: CSVAEGSPNSPLHF

len: 16
j_gene: TRBJ1-3
v_gene: TRBV7-2
abundance: few
d_gene: .
CDR3nt: TGTGCCAGCAGCTCTCCCGGACGGATCTCTGGAAACACCATATATTTT
CDR3aa: CASSSPGRISGNTIYF

len: 17
j_gene: TRBJ1-2
v_gene: TRBV9
abundance: .
d_gene: TRBD1
CDR3nt: TGTGCCAGCAGCGTAGCCGACTGGACAGGGGGTTTGTATGGCTACACCTTC
CDR3aa: CASSVADWTGGLYGYTF

len: 16
j_gene: TRBJ2-6
v_gene: TRBV6-5
abundance: .
d_gene: TRBD1
CDR3nt: TGTGCCAGCAGTTACGGGGACAGGACTGGGGCCAACGTCCTGACTTTC
CDR3aa: CASSYGDRTGANVLTF

len: 14
j_gene: TRBJ2-1
v_gene: TRBV19
abundance: .
d_gene: TRBD1
CDR3nt: TGTGCCAGTGTTTCGGGACAGATCTACAATGAGCAGTTCTTC
CDR3aa: CASVSGQIYNEQFF

len: 15
j_gene: TRBJ1-4
v_gene: TRBV18
abundance: .
d_gene: TRBD1
CDR3nt: TGTGCCAGCTCACTCCAGACAGGGACTAATGAAAAACTGTTTTTT
CDR3aa: CASSLQTGTNEKLFF

len: 14
j_gene: TRBJ1-5
v_gene: TRBV10-3
abundance: few
d_gene: .
CDR3nt: TGTGCCATCAGTGAAGGTAGAAGCAATCAGCCCCAGCATTTT
CDR3aa: CAISEGRSNQPQHF

len: 17
j_gene: TRBJ2-2
v_gene: TRBV5-4
abundance: .
d_gene: .
CDR3nt: TGTGCCAGCAGCCCCCTAGAGGCTCCGGCGAACGGCGGGGAGCTGTTTTTT
CDR3aa: CASSPLEAPANGGELFF

len: 10
j_gene: TRBJ2-7
v_gene: TRBV20-1
abundance: few
d_gene: .
CDR3nt: TGCAGTGCTCAGTTAGGAGAGCAGTACTTC
CDR3aa: CSAQLGEQYF

len: 16
j_gene: TRBJ2-5
v_gene: TRBV6-1
abundance: few
d_gene: .
CDR3nt: TGTGCCAGCAGTGAAGGTCAACAGTCCGTGGGGGAGACCCAGTACTTC
CDR3aa: CASSEGQQSVGETQYF

len: 12
j_gene: TRBJ2-5
v_gene: TRBV29-1
abundance: few
d_gene: .
CDR3nt: TGCAGCGCCGGACGGGCCCAAGAGACCCAGTACTTC
CDR3aa: CSAGRAQETQYF

len: 13
j_gene: TRBJ1-1
v_gene: TRBV5-1
abundance: few
d_gene: .
CDR3nt: TGCGCCAGCAGCTTGGCACCGAACACTGAAGCTTTCTTT
CDR3aa: CASSLAPNTEAFF

len: 15
j_gene: TRBJ2-3
v_gene: TRBV15
abundance: .
d_gene: .
CDR3nt: TGTGCCACCAGAAGCGTCGTGGACGTTCCAGATACGCAGTATTTT
CDR3aa: CATRSVVDVPDTQYF

len: 14
j_gene: TRBJ1-6
v_gene: TRBV7-9
abundance: .
d_gene: TRBD1
CDR3nt: TGTGCCAGCAGCATCACAGGGGGGAATTCACCCCTCCACTTT
CDR3aa: CASSITGGNSPLHF

len: 18
j_gene: TRBJ1-2
v_gene: TRBV14
abundance: .
d_gene: .
CDR3nt: TGTGCCAGCAGCCCCATGGAGTTTTATGCAGGGCTTTCCTCTGGCTACACCTTC
CDR3aa: CASSPMEFYAGLSSGYTF

len: 15
j_gene: TRBJ1-6
v_gene: TRBV14
abundance: few
d_gene: TRBD1
CDR3nt: TGTGCCAGCAGCCAAGACGGGGGACAGAATTCACCCCTCCACTTT
CDR3aa: CASSQDGGQNSPLHF

len: 16
j_gene: TRBJ2-5
v_gene: TRBV5-1
abundance: few
d_gene: TRBD1
CDR3nt: TGCGCCAGCAGCTTGGCCAACAGGGGAATTCAAGAGACCCAGTACTTC
CDR3aa: CASSLANRGIQETQYF

len: 14
j_gene: TRBJ1-1
v_gene: TRBV5-1
abundance: few
d_gene: .
CDR3nt: TGCGCCAGCGGAGTGGGGGACGGCCCTATCCGAGCTTTCTTT
CDR3aa: CASGVGDGPIRAFF

len: 14
j_gene: TRBJ2-2
v_gene: TRBV14
abundance: .
d_gene: .
CDR3nt: TGTGCCAGCAGCCAAGTCGCGGACACCGGGGAGCTGTTTTTT
CDR3aa: CASSQVADTGELFF

len: 14
j_gene: TRBJ1-3
v_gene: TRBV25-1
abundance: few
d_gene: TRBD1
CDR3nt: TGTGCCAGCAGTGCTTGGGACAGGGGAAACACCATATATTTT
CDR3aa: CASSAWDRGNTIYF

len: 16
j_gene: TRBJ2-7
v_gene: TRBV27
abundance: .
d_gene: .
CDR3nt: TGTGCCAGCAGTTTATTAGGGGCAGAAACCTTGTCTGAGCAGTACTTC
CDR3aa: CASSLLGAETLSEQYF

len: 13
j_gene: TRBJ2-5
v_gene: TRBV27
abundance: few
d_gene: .
CDR3nt: TGTGCCAGCAGGGGATCAGGCAGAGAGACCCAGTACTTC
CDR3aa: CASRGSGRETQYF

len: 12
j_gene: TRBJ1-2
v_gene: TRBV29-1
abundance: .
d_gene: .
CDR3nt: TGCAGCGTTGTCCAGGGAATCTATGGCTACACCTTC
CDR3aa: CSVVQGIYGYTF

len: 11
j_gene: TRBJ2-2
v_gene: TRBV29-1
abundance: .
d_gene: .
CDR3nt: TGCAGCGTTCGTAGCACCGGGGAGCTGTTTTTT
CDR3aa: CSVRSTGELFF

len: 17
j_gene: TRBJ2-1
v_gene: TRBV19
abundance: few
d_gene: .
CDR3nt: TGTGCCAGTAGTAAGGAAGGAGGGCTCTACTCCTACAATGAGCAGTTCTTC
CDR3aa: CASSKEGGLYSYNEQFF

len: 14
j_gene: TRBJ2-7
v_gene: TRBV5-8
abundance: few
d_gene: .
CDR3nt: TGTGCCAGCAGCGATTGGGTCTGGGGGAACGAGCAGTACTTC
CDR3aa: CASSDWVWGNEQYF

len: 13
j_gene: TRBJ1-1
v_gene: TRBV6-5
abundance: .
d_gene: .
CDR3nt: TGTGCCAGCAGTCCCCCCGGGGTCACTGAAGCTTTCTTT
CDR3aa: CASSPPGVTEAFF

len: 13
j_gene: TRBJ2-5
v_gene: TRBV28
abundance: .
d_gene: .
CDR3nt: TGTGCCAGCAGTTTGGGCAGACAAGAGACCCAGTACTTC
CDR3aa: CASSLGRQETQYF